This record looks at one T cell receptor (beta chain) sequence and its context. What it recognizes is unknown. cDNA prepared by RNA extraction and subsequent reverse transcription served as the template for sequencing. Libraries were prepared by immunoSEQ multiplex PCR; TCRdb keeps only in-frame clonotypes and omits some of them. The repertoire consists of 90,000 to 150,000 clones, with 58% occurring once and the leading ten covering almost 30%. These data belong to a study of CD8+ T cells in alopecia areata. Study details: Tofacitinib therapy lasting 6 to 18 months was followed by 6 months off drug. Treated patients received severity scores based on the percentage of scalp area affected. Overall study findings and caveats: One nonresponder makes the tie between baseline CD8+ expansion and response uncertain.

The treatment here: oral pan-JAK inhibitor, 5-10 mg twice daily. Those with alopecia areata gave lesional scalp punch biopsies and peripheral blood. The V gene's germline CDR1 is ENHRY and CDR2 SYGVKD. The J segment lost 3 bases and the V segment lost 3 bases, leaving 6 bases of the junction unmatched. The CDR3 runs to 15 residues. The sequencing used CD8+ T cells sorted from blood, collected at week 4, from a patient treated with tofacitinib. The V gene is TRBV10-3, the J gene TRBJ2-7; 9 bases line up with TRBD1. The clonotype originates from a human donor with alopecia areata. The CDR3 coding sequence is TGTGCCATCAGTGATCTGGGACAGGGAATCTACGAGCAGTACTTC. Protein sequence: CAISDLGQGIYEQYF.